The rows below give T cell receptor beta chains drawn from one sample of a study of CD8 T cells in Susac syndrome. Using its own MiXCR run on the immunoSEQ multiplex PCR reads, TCRdb lists one record per CDR3 protein. The sample includes some 150,000 distinct CDR3 sequences, about 94% of them seen just once. The material sequenced was CD8+ T cells from PBMCs. Receptors were obtained from a human donor with multiple sclerosis. Both conserved end residues are part of each CDR3. D genes are given only for firm matches.

j_gene: TRBJ2-7; d_gene: -; v_gene: TRBV4-1; CDR3nt: TGCGCCAGCAGCCAAGATACCGGACTTGAGCAGTACTTC; CDR3aa: CASSQDTGLEQYF
j_gene: TRBJ1-5; d_gene: -; v_gene: TRBV5-1; CDR3nt: TGCGCCAGCAGCTTAGCACTAAATCAGCCCCAGCATTTT; CDR3aa: CASSLALNQPQHF
j_gene: TRBJ2-7; d_gene: -; v_gene: TRBV29-1; CDR3nt: TGCAGCGTTGAAGATCATTCCGGAGAGGGAGTAACCTACGAGCAGTACTTC; CDR3aa: CSVEDHSGEGVTYEQYF
j_gene: TRBJ2-7; d_gene: -; v_gene: TRBV11-2; CDR3nt: TGTGCCAGCAGCCCGCCCCGCCACGAGCAGTACTTC; CDR3aa: CASSPPRHEQYF
j_gene: TRBJ1-1; d_gene: TRBD1; v_gene: TRBV20-1; CDR3nt: TGCAGTCCTCCGGGACAGGGGAGGACTGAAGCTTTCTTT; CDR3aa: CSPPGQGRTEAFF
j_gene: TRBJ2-7; d_gene: TRBD1; v_gene: TRBV4-1; CDR3nt: TGCGCCAGCAGCCAAGAAATGCGACAGGGGAGTTCTTACGAGCAGTACTTC; CDR3aa: CASSQEMRQGSSYEQYF
j_gene: TRBJ2-3; d_gene: -; v_gene: TRBV2; CDR3nt: TGTGCCAGCCGTTCGCCGGCGGTGAGCACAGATACGCAGTATTTT; CDR3aa: CASRSPAVSTDTQYF
j_gene: TRBJ2-6; d_gene: -; v_gene: TRBV14; CDR3nt: TGTGCCAGCAGCCAAGATCGCTCTGGGGCCAACGTCCTGACTTTC; CDR3aa: CASSQDRSGANVLTF
j_gene: TRBJ1-2; d_gene: -; v_gene: TRBV5-6; CDR3nt: TGTGCCAGCAGCTTAGGGAACACCTATGGCTACACCTTC; CDR3aa: CASSLGNTYGYTF
j_gene: TRBJ2-7; d_gene: TRBD1; v_gene: TRBV9; CDR3nt: TGTGCCAGCAGCGCGTCCGGGACAGGGGGCCTCGGGGAGCAGTACTTC; CDR3aa: CASSASGTGGLGEQYF
j_gene: TRBJ2-7; d_gene: -; v_gene: TRBV4-1; CDR3nt: TGCGCCAGCAGCCAAGGGGGGGAACTCTACGAGCAGTACTTC; CDR3aa: CASSQGGELYEQYF
j_gene: TRBJ2-7; d_gene: TRBD1; v_gene: TRBV28; CDR3nt: TGTGCCAGCCTAAGACAGGGAAGCTACGAGCAGTACTTC; CDR3aa: CASLRQGSYEQYF